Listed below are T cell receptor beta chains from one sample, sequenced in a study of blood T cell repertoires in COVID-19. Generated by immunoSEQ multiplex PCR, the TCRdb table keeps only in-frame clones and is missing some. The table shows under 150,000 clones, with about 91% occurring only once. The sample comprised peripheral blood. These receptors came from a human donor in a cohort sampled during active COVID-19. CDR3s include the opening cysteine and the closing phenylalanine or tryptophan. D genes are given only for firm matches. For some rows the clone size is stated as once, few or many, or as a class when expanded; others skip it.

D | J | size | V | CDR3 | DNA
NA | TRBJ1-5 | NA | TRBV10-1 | CATRQPNQPQHF | TGCGCCACTCGACAGCCCAATCAGCCCCAGCATTTT
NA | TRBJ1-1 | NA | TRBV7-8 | CASSARTSWGAFF | TGTGCCAGCAGCGCGAGGACAAGTTGGGGAGCTTTCTTT
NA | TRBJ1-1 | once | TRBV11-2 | CASSLTGTPLGHTEAFF | TGTGCCAGCAGCCTAACCGGGACTCCACTGGGTCACACTGAAGCTTTCTTT
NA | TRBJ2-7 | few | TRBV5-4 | CASSLGPRAYEQYF | TGTGCCAGCAGCTTGGGGCCTCGGGCCTACGAGCAGTACTTC
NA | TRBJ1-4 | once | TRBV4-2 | CASSQVVAQGYNEKLFF | TGTGCCAGCAGCCAAGTTGTGGCCCAGGGATATAATGAAAAACTGTTTTTT
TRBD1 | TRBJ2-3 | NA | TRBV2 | CASSPRTGASTDTQYF | TGTGCCAGCAGCCCTCGGACAGGGGCCTCCACAGATACGCAGTATTTT
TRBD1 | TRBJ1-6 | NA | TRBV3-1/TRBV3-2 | CASSQAFGTGNSPLHF | TGTGCCAGCAGCCAGGCGTTCGGGACAGGGAATTCACCCCTCCACTTT
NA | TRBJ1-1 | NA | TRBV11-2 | CASSLDGILNTEAFF | TGTGCCAGCAGCTTAGACGGGATACTGAACACTGAAGCTTTCTTT
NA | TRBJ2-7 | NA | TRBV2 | CASSWADEQYF | TGTGCCAGCAGCTGGGCAGACGAGCAGTACTTC
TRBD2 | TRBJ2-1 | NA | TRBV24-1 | CATSDLRLAGGRSYNEQFF | TGTGCCACCAGTGATTTAAGACTAGCGGGGGGCCGCTCCTACAATGAGCAGTTCTTC
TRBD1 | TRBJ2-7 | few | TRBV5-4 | CASSLDGQGYEQYF | TGTGCCAGCAGCTTGGACGGACAGGGATACGAGCAGTACTTC
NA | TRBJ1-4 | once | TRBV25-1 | CASSESGVQFEKLFF | TGTGCCAGCAGTGAATCGGGGGTCCAGTTTGAAAAACTGTTTTTT
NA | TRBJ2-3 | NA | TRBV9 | CASSLSIGRDTQYF | TGTGCCAGCAGCCTCTCCATCGGGAGAGATACGCAGTATTTT
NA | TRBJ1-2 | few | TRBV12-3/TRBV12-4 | CASSFGGYGYTF | TGTGCCAGCAGTTTCGGGGGGTATGGCTACACCTTC
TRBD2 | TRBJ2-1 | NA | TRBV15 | CATSRFLAGLSYNEQFF | TGTGCCACCAGCAGGTTTCTAGCGGGACTCTCCTACAATGAGCAGTTCTTC
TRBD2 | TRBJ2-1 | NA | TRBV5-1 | CASSLVAGGVYNEQFF | TGCGCCAGCAGCTTGGTGGCGGGGGGGGTCTACAATGAGCAGTTCTTC
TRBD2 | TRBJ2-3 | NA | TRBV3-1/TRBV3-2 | CASSPLQRGDTDTQYF | TGTGCCAGCAGCCCCCTCCAGCGGGGGGACACAGATACGCAGTATTTT
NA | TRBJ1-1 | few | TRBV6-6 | CASNVQMNTEAFF | TGTGCCAGCAACGTTCAGATGAACACTGAAGCTTTCTTT
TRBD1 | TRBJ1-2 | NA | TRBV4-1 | CASSLRQGENYGYTF | TGCGCCAGCAGTCTTAGACAGGGGGAGAACTATGGCTACACCTTC
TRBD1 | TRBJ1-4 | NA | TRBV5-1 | CASSPQGGGEKLFF | TGCGCCAGCAGCCCACAGGGGGGTGGTGAAAAACTGTTTTTT
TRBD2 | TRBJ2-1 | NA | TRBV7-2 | CASSLVLLAVYNEQFF | TGTGCCAGCAGCTTAGTGCTTCTAGCGGTCTACAATGAGCAGTTCTTC
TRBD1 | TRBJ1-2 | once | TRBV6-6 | CASRTGTGDFGGYTF | TGTGCCAGCAGAACCGGGACAGGGGATTTTGGTGGCTACACCTTC
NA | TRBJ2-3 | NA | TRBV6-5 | CASFRDFSTDTQYF | TGTGCCAGCTTCCGGGACTTCAGCACAGATACGCAGTATTTT
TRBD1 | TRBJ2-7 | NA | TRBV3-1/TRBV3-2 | CASSPSSRRGPYEQYF | TGTGCCAGCAGCCCTAGTTCAAGAAGGGGGCCCTACGAGCAGTACTTC
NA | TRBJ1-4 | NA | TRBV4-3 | CASSQDGGNEKLFF | TGCGCCAGCAGCCAAGATGGGGGGAATGAAAAACTGTTTTTT